The 20 T cell receptor beta chains in this list originate from one sample, sequenced in a study of T cells in Graves' hyperthyroidism and ophthalmopathy. The TCR beta CDR3 regions underwent amplification using RNA transcripts as the source. When the TCR CDR3 underwent first-round RT-PCR, the HTBI primer set was used. TCRdb fed the multiplex PCR reads into MiXCR, producing one record per CDR3 protein. The top ten clones hold 3.5% to 4.5% of a sample with fewer than 750,000 distinct CDR3 sequences, 14% to 15% of them seen once. Sequencing input: blood. Receptors originate from a woman between 40 and 55 years old with Graves' ophthalmopathy.

The sample holds many counts of this clonotype. The chain links TRBV12-3 or TRBV12-4 to TRBJ1-3; D is unclear. Trimming pared 3 bases from V and 0 bases from J, leaving 12 bases between. The length of the CDR3 is 16 residues. Here the CDR3 reads CASSLSTSSSGNTIYF. The DNA for the CDR3 is TGTGCCAGCAGTTTGAGCACATCGAGCTCTGGAAACACCATATATTTT.

This clonotype was counted many times. V usage is TRBV29-1 and J usage is TRBJ1-2, with 8 bases lining up with TRBD1. There are 14 residues in the CDR3. With 2 bases clipped from V and 5 bases from J, the junction kept 7 bases outside the gene matches. CDR1 and CDR2 (germline): SQVTM, ANQGSEA. The CDR3 nucleotides read TGCAGCGTTGAACCCGGGACAGGCGGGTATGGCTACACCTTC. As protein: CSVEPGTGGYGYTF.

This clonotype was seen a single time. The chain uses TRBV30 and TRBJ1-2; the match to TRBD1 covers 7 bases. J gave up 7 bases and V 2 bases, and 4 bases lay outside the gene matches. Germline CDR1 and CDR2: GTSNPN and SVGIG (reference sequence). This CDR3 contains 12 residues. CDR3 sequence reads: CAWSLQGSGYTF. CDR3 nucleotides: TGTGCCTGGAGTTTACAGGGGAGTGGCTACACCTTC. The full variable domain, rest sourced from reference TRBV30 and TRBJ1-2, is SQTIHQWPATLVQPVGSPLSLECTVEGTSNPNLYWYRQAAGRGLQLLFYSVGIGQISSEVPQNLSASRPQDRQFILSSKKLLLSDSGFYLCAWSLQGSGYTFGSGTRLTVV.

This clonotype was counted a few times. The rearrangement links TRBV5-1 to TRBJ2-2; D unclear. V was clipped by 8 bases and J by 0 bases, with 11 bases between them. Germline values: CDR1 SGHRS, CDR2 YFSETQ. The CDR3 length is 14 residues. CDR3 protein: CASSLITNTGELFF. In DNA, the CDR3 is TGCGCCAGTTCCCTGATTACGAACACCGGGGAGCTGTTTTTT.

This clonotype occurred many times. The chain couples TRBV28 to TRBJ2-4; 10 bases match TRBD2. With 6 bases clipped from V and 6 bases from J, the junction kept 11 bases outside the gene matches. There are 16 residues in the CDR3. Per germline, CDR1 MDHEN and CDR2 SYDVKM. This CDR3 is CASRLHLAGGRNIQYF. The CDR3 DNA reads as TGTGCCAGCAGACTTCATTTAGCGGGAGGTAGAAACATTCAGTACTTC.

This clonotype was seen many times. The CDR3 loop reads CASRNQGANTEAFF. The CDR3 DNA is TGTGCCAGTAGAAATCAGGGGGCCAACACTGAAGCTTTCTTT. The chain has TRBV19 and TRBJ1-1, with 8 positions matching TRBD1. The CDR3 runs to 14 residues. The V gene's germline CDR1 is LNHDA and CDR2 SQIVND (reference sequence). The V and J ends lost 6 bases and 2 bases, in that order; junction bases with no gene match: 5. Complete variable domain (other parts from reference TRBV19 and TRBJ1-1): DGGITQSPKYLFRKEGQNVTLSCEQNLNHDAMYWYRQDPGQGLRLIYYSQIVNDFQKGDIAEGYSVSREKKESFPLTVTSAQKNPTAFYLCASRNQGANTEAFFGQGTRLTVV.

This clonotype has ten or more counts. The CDR3 protein is CASQDTGELFF. The CDR3 nucleotides read TGTGCCAGCCAGGATACCGGGGAGCTGTTTTTT. V gene TRBV13 combines with J gene TRBJ2-2, with D uncertain. This CDR3 has 11 residues. Trimming took off 8 bases at V and 5 bases at J, with 6 bases between the two ends. Germline V gene lookup returns CDR1 PRHDT and CDR2 FYEKMQ (reference sequence).

The chain uses TRBV5-1 and TRBJ1-3; D perhaps matches TRBD1 (6 bases). V lost 0 bases and J lost 2, with 9 bases in between. Germline values: CDR1 SGHRS, CDR2 YFSETQ. The CDR3 covers 15 residues. CDR3 in amino acids: CASSLAGGPGNTIYF. In DNA form, the CDR3 reads TGCGCCAGCAGCTTGGCGGGGGGCCCTGGAAACACCATATATTTT.

The gene calls are TRBV4-1 and TRBJ2-7; D is undetermined. Germline V lookup: CDR1 MGHRA, CDR2 YSYEKL. CDR3 length equals 15 residues. Trimming took 0 bases from V and 2 from J, leaving 11 bases between them. The CDR3 nucleotides read TGCGCCAGCAGCCAAGAACTGATAACGACCTACGAGCAGTACTTC. As protein: CASSQELITTYEQYF.

The rearrangement uses TRBV2 and TRBJ1-1; a weak D match, TRBD1 (5 bases). The V end lost 5 bases, the J end lost 6 bases, and 13 bases lay between the germline ends. CDR1 SNHLY and CDR2 FYNNEI come from the germline V gene. This CDR3 is 13 amino acids long. The CDR3 loop reads CASSPGLRPEAFF. The CDR3 DNA follows: TGTGCCAGCAGTCCGGGACTCAGGCCTGAAGCTTTCTTT.

In its sample, this clonotype was seen many times. The chain is built from TRBV13 and TRBJ2-3; D is perhaps TRBD1 or TRBD2 (5 bases each). Germline V gene lookup returns CDR1 PRHDT and CDR2 FYEKMQ (reference sequence). This CDR3 is 14 amino acids long. Trimming removed 4 bases from V and 6 bases from J, with 14 bases in between. CDR3 loop: CASSSGKSGDTQYF. CDR3 coding DNA: TGTGCCAGCAGCTCAGGGAAATCGGGGGATACGCAGTATTTT.

This clonotype was seen a few times. The rearrangement joins TRBV28 to TRBJ1-2; perhaps TRBD1 as D (6 bases). The CDR3 runs 17 residues. CDR1 is MDHEN and CDR2 is SYDVKM in the germline V gene. V was trimmed by 3 bases and J by 5 bases, leaving 22 bases between them. CDR3 in amino acids: CASSFPPIQGWGYGYTF. The CDR3 DNA reads TGTGCCAGCAGTTTTCCCCCGATTCAGGGGTGGGGGTATGGCTACACCTTC.

This chain links TRBV6-1 with TRBJ1-5; D is unresolved. CDR3 length: 14 amino acids. The germline V gene has CDR1 MNHNS and CDR2 SASEGT. The V end lost 6 bases, the J end lost 0 bases, and 9 bases lay between the germline ends. Here the CDR3 reads CASREMNSNQPQHF. In DNA, the CDR3 is TGTGCCAGCAGAGAAATGAATAGCAATCAGCCCCAGCATTTT.

This chain links TRBV19 with TRBJ2-3, with 10 bases aligning to TRBD2. From germline, CDR1 is LNHDA and CDR2 SQIVND (reference sequence). The CDR3 covers 14 residues. Trimming took 7 bases from V and 6 from J; bases not matched to a gene: 7. The CDR3 sequence: CASKAGGPSDTQYF. The CDR3, as DNA: TGTGCCAGTAAAGCGGGAGGGCCATCTGATACGCAGTATTTT.

This chain connects TRBV11-2 to TRBJ2-2, with 8 bases fitting TRBD2. In germline, CDR1 is SGHAT, CDR2 FQNNGV. This CDR3 is 16 amino acids long. J was trimmed by 4 bases and V by 6 bases; bases with no gene match: 10. The CDR3 region is CASRSIAGSGTGELFF. For the CDR3, the DNA is TGTGCCAGCAGATCTATAGCGGGATCGGGCACCGGGGAGCTGTTTTTT.

In its sample, this clonotype was seen many times. The chain is built from TRBV2 and TRBJ2-2, with D unresolved. The CDR3 covers 13 residues. V was trimmed by 6 bases and J by 1 base, leaving 6 bases between them. CDR1 SNHLY and CDR2 FYNNEI come from the germline V gene. The CDR3 is CASSLMNTGELFF. CDR3 coding DNA: TGTGCCAGCAGCTTGATGAACACCGGGGAGCTGTTTTTT. Drawing the rest from reference TRBV2 and TRBJ2-2, the complete variable domain is EPEVTQTPSHQVTQMGQEVILRCVPISNHLYFYWYRQILGQKVEFLVSFYNNEISEKSEIFDDQFSVERPDGSNFTLKIRSTKLEDSAMYFCASSLMNTGELFFGEGSRLTVL.

The rearrangement joins TRBV15 to TRBJ1-2, with 7 bases fitting TRBD1. J gave up 5 bases and V 3 bases, and 21 bases lay outside the gene matches. The CDR3 sequence is 19 residues long. The germline gives CDR1 LNHNV, CDR2 YYDKDF (reference sequence). The CDR3 reads CATSSSLPGQDNWRYGYTF. The CDR3 DNA follows: TGTGCCACCAGCAGTTCCCTTCCCGGACAGGACAACTGGCGATATGGCTACACCTTC. The variable domain in full, with the rest retrieved from reference TRBV15 and TRBJ1-2, is DAMVIQNPRYQVTQFGKPVTLSCSQTLNHNVMYWYQQKSSQAPKLLFHYYDKDFNNEADTPDNFQSRRPNTSFCFLDIRSPGLGDTAMYLCATSSSLPGQDNWRYGYTFGSGTRLTVV.

There are many counts of this clonotype. The rearrangement links TRBV28 to TRBJ2-7, with unresolved D. Germline values: CDR1 MDHEN, CDR2 SYDVKM. CDR3 length: 13 residues. The germline V and J ends were trimmed by 7 bases and 1 base, with 11 bases remaining between them. In DNA, the CDR3 is TGTGCCAGCACCCCGACACTTTCCTACGAGCAGTACTTC. This gives the protein CASTPTLSYEQYF.

Comments on this clonotype: A read error is possible here, since a much larger clone lies one base away. The rearrangement uses TRBV27 and TRBJ1-6; tentative D call: TRBD1 (6 bases). Trimming shortened V by 4 bases and J by 7 bases, and 17 bases separated the two germline ends. Germline-derived CDR1 and CDR2 are MNHEY and SMNVEV (reference sequence). The CDR3 runs 16 residues. The CDR3 reads CASSSHRVAPNSPLHF. The DNA for the CDR3 is TGTGCCAGCAGTTCTCACAGGGTCGCCCCCAATTCACCCCTCCACTTT.

This clonotype was counted ten times or more. The chain is built from TRBV7-6 and TRBJ2-7, with TRBD2 identical over 13 bases. This CDR3 is 16 amino acids long. V lost 2 bases to trimming and J lost 6 bases; unmatched junction nucleotides: 7. Germline V lookup: CDR1 SGHVS, CDR2 FNYEAQ. The CDR3 sequence is CASSLTVGLAGVEQYF. CDR3 nucleotides: TGTGCCAGCAGCTTAACGGTAGGACTAGCGGGAGTCGAGCAGTACTTC.